These 25 T cell receptor beta chains were all obtained from the same sample, sequenced in a study of OX40 agonist ivuxolimab in advanced cancers. The data were produced by immunoSEQ multiplex PCR, yet TCRdb's version contains in-frame clones alone and is incomplete. The table lists tens of thousands of clones, about 93% of them singletons. The sequencing used CD4+ or CD8+ T cells sorted from blood, collected in a trial of the OX40 agonist ivuxolimab. The receptors were sampled from an adult with an advanced solid tumor such as melanoma, head and neck, liver or kidney cancer.

The chain links TRBV5-3 to TRBJ2-2; no reliable D call. TRBV5-3 is an open reading frame whose function is uncertain. The CDR3 spans 14 residues. V gave up 2 bases and J gave up 1 base, with 6 bases separating them. CDR3 sequence reads: CARSFGRNTGELFF. In nucleotides, the CDR3 is TGTGCCAGAAGCTTCGGCCGGAACACCGGGGAGCTGTTTTTT.

The CDR3: CASSQESPTDPSYEQYF. For the CDR3, the DNA is TGCGCCAGCAGCCAAGAATCTCCGACAGACCCCTCCTACGAGCAGTACTTC. The J gene is TRBJ2-7, the V gene TRBV4-1; possibly TRBD1 for D (5 bases). V was shortened by 0 bases and J by 0 bases, with 15 bases between the two germline ends. The CDR3 extends over 17 amino acids. CDR1 and CDR2 from the germline V gene are MGHRA and YSYEKL.

The chain recombines TRBV7-7 with TRBJ2-1, with TRBD2 matching 11 bases. CDR1 is SSHAT, CDR2 FNYEAQ, per germline (reference sequence). The ends lost 5 bases at V and 10 bases at J; junction bases unmatched: 7. This CDR3 region has 14 residues. The CDR3 DNA follows: TGTGCCAGCAGCCAGAAACTAGCGGGAGAAGAGCAGTTCTTC. Protein sequence: CASSQKLAGEEQFF.

The chain uses TRBV29-1 and TRBJ2-7, with TRBD1 matching 7 bases. Germline CDR1 SQVTM, CDR2 ANQGSEA. V lost 6 bases and J lost 0; bases outside the gene matches: 5. This CDR3 is built from 13 residues. CDR3 nucleotides: TGCAGCGTGTTGACAGGGAGCTCCTACGAGCAGTACTTC. Its translation is CSVLTGSSYEQYF.

The chain carries TRBV10-2 and TRBJ2-2; D might be TRBD1 or TRBD2, each matching 6 bases. The CDR3 is 17 amino acids. Germline V lookup: CDR1 WSHSY, CDR2 SAAADI. Between the trimmed V and J ends, which lost 1 base and 2 bases, there was a span of 14 bases. The chain's CDR3 is CASSEWGAGGNTGELFF. In nucleotides, the CDR3 is TGCGCCAGCAGTGAGTGGGGGGCAGGAGGAAACACCGGGGAGCTGTTTTTT.

The V call is TRBV29-1, the J call TRBJ1-2; possibly TRBD1 for D (5 bases). This CDR3 is built from 17 residues. V dropped 4 bases and J dropped 4 bases, with 25 bases sitting between them. Per germline, CDR1 SQVTM and CDR2 ANQGSEA. The CDR3 reads CSVVSPSQGIGFYGYTF. In DNA form, the CDR3 reads TGCAGCGTTGTGTCACCATCCCAGGGAATCGGATTCTATGGCTACACCTTC.

This clone showed up just once. The DNA of the CDR3 is TGTGCCAGCAGTTACAGCCCAGGCGGCACTGAAGCTTTCTTT. Its protein is CASSYSPGGTEAFF. The J gene is TRBJ1-1, the V gene TRBV6-5; no clear D gene. The CDR3 sequence is 14 residues long. CDR1 MNHEY and CDR2 SVGAGI come from the germline V gene. V lost 2 bases and J lost 4, with 11 bases in between.

The chain carries TRBV11-2 and TRBJ1-2; 10 bases match TRBD1. This CDR3 contains 14 residues. The V gene end was trimmed by 4 bases and the J gene end by 6 bases; junction bases not matched to a gene: 5. Germline V lookup: CDR1 SGHAT, CDR2 FQNNGV. CDR3 coding DNA: TGTGCCAGCAGCTCCCTGGGGACAGGGGATGGCTACACCTTC. It codes for CASSSLGTGDGYTF.

The V gene is TRBV2, the J gene TRBJ1-5; unclear D gene. From germline, CDR1 is SNHLY and CDR2 FYNNEI. The CDR3 runs 15 residues. With 2 bases removed from V and 5 bases from J, the gap between germline ends came to 13 bases. The CDR3 DNA reads as TGTGCCAGCAGTGAACAAAGTGGACGGGATCAGCCCCAGCATTTT. The encoded protein is CASSEQSGRDQPQHF. Full variable domain (remainder filled in from reference TRBV2 and TRBJ1-5): EPEVTQTPSHQVTQMGQEVILRCVPISNHLYFYWYRQILGQKVEFLVSFYNNEISEKSEIFDDQFSVERPDGSNFTLKIRSTKLEDSAMYFCASSEQSGRDQPQHFGDGTRLSIL.

The chain combines TRBV19 with TRBJ2-7, with 7 bases identical to TRBD2. CDR1 and CDR2 from the germline V gene are LNHDA and SQIVND (reference sequence). V trimming: 4 bases; J trimming: 2 bases; junction bases outside the gene matches: 2. There are 13 residues in the CDR3. The CDR3 loop is CASSNRGAYEQYF. The DNA for the CDR3 is TGTGCCAGTAGTAACCGGGGGGCCTACGAGCAGTACTTC.

The CDR3 here is CASSQVGNTDTQYF. For the CDR3, the DNA is TGCGCCAGCAGCCAAGTCGGAAACACAGATACGCAGTATTTT. The chain employs TRBV4-1 and TRBJ2-3; D is undetermined. The CDR3 totals 14 residues. Trimming removed 1 base from V and 2 bases from J, with 7 bases in between. Germline lookup yields CDR1 MGHRA and CDR2 YSYEKL.

This chain joins TRBV6-6 and TRBJ2-7; 13 positions agree with TRBD2. The CDR3 extends over 16 amino acids. The ends lost 8 bases at V and 5 bases at J; junction bases unmatched: 12. Per germline, CDR1 MNHNY and CDR2 SVGAGI (reference sequence). The CDR3 coding sequence is TGTGCCAGCGGCGGGACTAGCGGGAATCTAGTGGACGAGCAGTACTTC. Amino acids: CASGGTSGNLVDEQYF.

The chain combines TRBV5-8 with TRBJ2-7; possibly TRBD2 for D (5 bases). Germline-derived CDR1 and CDR2 are SGHTS and YDEGEE. The V end lost 4 bases, the J end lost 0 bases, and 14 bases lay between the germline ends. CDR3 length: 15 amino acids. The DNA for the CDR3 is TGTGCCAGCAGCCCCCTCAGCGGAGCCTCCTACGAGCAGTACTTC. It specifies CASSPLSGASYEQYF.

CDR3 loop: CASRGGLNTEAFF. The DNA of the CDR3 is TGTGCCAGCAGGGGGGGATTGAACACTGAAGCTTTCTTT. The chain combines TRBV27 with TRBJ1-1; maybe TRBD1 (5 bases). Trimming pared 6 bases from V and 0 bases from J, leaving 8 bases between. The CDR3 sequence is 13 residues long. Germline assignment: CDR1 MNHEY and CDR2 SMNVEV (reference sequence).

This chain links TRBV9 with TRBJ2-7; possibly TRBD1 for D (6 bases). Trimming shortened V by 0 bases and J by 6 bases, and 10 bases separated the two germline ends. Germline V lookup: CDR1 SGDLS, CDR2 YYNGEE. The CDR3 has 13 amino acids. CDR3 loop: CASSVGGPREQYF. CDR3 bases: TGTGCCAGCAGCGTAGGGGGGCCCCGCGAGCAGTACTTC.

The chain combines TRBV10-3 with TRBJ1-5; maybe TRBD1 (5 bases). From germline, CDR1 is ENHRY and CDR2 SYGVKD. CDR3 size: 15 residues. Deletions cut 2 bases from V and 6 bases from J, with 14 bases between. CDR3 residues: CAISEPPGFGQPQHF. The CDR3 coding sequence is TGTGCCATCAGTGAGCCTCCAGGGTTTGGTCAGCCCCAGCATTTT.

The chain links TRBV6-1 to TRBJ1-2; 7 bases match TRBD1. Germline V gene sequence: CDR1 MNHNS, CDR2 SASEGT. Trimming cost V 1 base and J 4 bases; bases outside gene matches: 9. The CDR3 runs 16 residues. The CDR3 bases are TGTGCCAGCAGTGAAGATGTCTGGCAGGGGGTCTATGGCTACACCTTC. Translated, it gives CASSEDVWQGVYGYTF.

CDR3 nucleotide sequence: TGTGCCAGCAGTCCTGGCATAGGGGGGACCCAGTACTTC. Translated: CASSPGIGGTQYF. The chain joins TRBV13 to TRBJ2-5; a weak D match, TRBD1 (6 bases). In germline, CDR1 is PRHDT, CDR2 FYEKMQ (reference sequence). Trimming removed 6 bases at V and 7 bases at J, with 15 bases between. CDR3 length: 13 residues.

The CDR3 region has the DNA TGTGCTAGCAAGGGGGGCTCCTGGGGAAACACCATATATTTT. Its translation: CASKGGSWGNTIYF. V gene TRBV12-5 combines with J gene TRBJ1-3; a possible D gene is TRBD1 (6 bases). CDR1 LGHNT and CDR2 FRNRAP come from the germline V gene. V gave up 9 bases and J gave up 4 bases, with 16 bases separating them. The CDR3 consists of 14 residues.

The chain has TRBV7-9 and TRBJ2-7; possible D gene TRBD2, 6 bases. Germline V gene data show CDR1 as SEHNR and CDR2 as FQNEAQ (reference sequence). The CDR3 consists of 16 residues. The ends were cut back, 2 bases at V and 1 base at J, with 15 bases in the middle. CDR3 bases: TGTGCCAGCAGCTTAACCCGACCGGGGGATTCCTACGAGCAGTACTTC. Its protein product is CASSLTRPGDSYEQYF.

The CDR3 sequence: CATRTGAQPQHF. DNA for the CDR3: TGTGCCACCCGGACAGGGGCTCAGCCCCAGCATTTT. This chain connects TRBV27 to TRBJ1-5; 9 bases are a match to TRBD1. After removal of 10 bases from V and 6 bases from J, the junction contained 4 bases not matched to a gene. Germline V gene sequence: CDR1 MNHEY, CDR2 SMNVEV (reference sequence). The CDR3 runs to 12 residues.

The rearrangement links TRBV19 to TRBJ1-1, with no clear D. Germline V lookup: CDR1 LNHDA, CDR2 SQIVND (reference sequence). This CDR3 spans 14 amino acids. The V gene lost 3 bases and the J gene lost 3 bases, with 11 bases spanning the gap. The chain's CDR3 is CASSIGPLDTEAFF. The CDR3 nucleotides are TGTGCCAGTAGTATTGGACCACTGGACACTGAAGCTTTCTTT.

This clone was observed a few times. The rearrangement joins TRBV19 to TRBJ1-6; TRBD1 aligns across 9 bases. Trimming at V came to 4 bases and at J to 9 bases, leaving 7 bases not matched to a gene. CDR1 and CDR2 (germline): LNHDA, SQIVND (reference sequence). This CDR3 has 15 amino acids. CDR3 coding DNA: TGTGCCAGTAGTACCGGGACAGGGAGGTTTTCACCCCTCCACTTT. It yields the protein CASSTGTGRFSPLHF.

V and J are TRBV7-3 and TRBJ2-7; 12 nucleotides align to TRBD2. Germline CDR1 is SGHTA and CDR2 is FQGTGA. There are 14 residues in the CDR3. After removal of 5 bases from V and 1 base from J, the junction contained 0 bases not matched to a gene. In nucleotides, the CDR3 is TGTGCCAGCAGCCTAGCGGGAGGGTCCTACGAGCAGTACTTC. Protein product: CASSLAGGSYEQYF.

CDR3 protein: CASSESSGGDIYGYTF. CDR3 sequence (DNA): TGTGCCAGCAGCGAGTCCTCAGGGGGCGATATCTATGGCTACACCTTC. The rearrangement uses TRBV9 and TRBJ1-2, with 8 bases identical to TRBD1. CDR1 is SGDLS and CDR2 is YYNGEE in the germline V gene. The J segment lost 4 bases and the V segment lost 3 bases, leaving 11 bases of the junction unmatched. The length of the CDR3 is 16 residues.